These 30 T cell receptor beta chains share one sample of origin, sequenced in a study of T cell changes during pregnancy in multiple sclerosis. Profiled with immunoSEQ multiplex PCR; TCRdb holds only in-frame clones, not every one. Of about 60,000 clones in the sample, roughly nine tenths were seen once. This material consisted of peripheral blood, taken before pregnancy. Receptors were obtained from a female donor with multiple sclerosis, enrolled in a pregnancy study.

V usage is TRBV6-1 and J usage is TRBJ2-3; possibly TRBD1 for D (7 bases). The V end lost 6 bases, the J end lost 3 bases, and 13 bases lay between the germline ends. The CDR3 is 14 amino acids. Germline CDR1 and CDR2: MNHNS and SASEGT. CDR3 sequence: CASRLTGRTDTQYF. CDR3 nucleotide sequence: TGTGCCAGCAGGTTGACAGGGAGGACAGATACGCAGTATTTT.

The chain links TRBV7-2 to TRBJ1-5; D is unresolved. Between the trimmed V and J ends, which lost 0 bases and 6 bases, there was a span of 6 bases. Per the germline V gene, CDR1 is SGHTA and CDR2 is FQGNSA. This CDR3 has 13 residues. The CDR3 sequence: CASSLALSQPQHF. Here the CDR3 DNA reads TGTGCCAGCAGCTTAGCGTTGAGTCAGCCCCAGCATTTT.

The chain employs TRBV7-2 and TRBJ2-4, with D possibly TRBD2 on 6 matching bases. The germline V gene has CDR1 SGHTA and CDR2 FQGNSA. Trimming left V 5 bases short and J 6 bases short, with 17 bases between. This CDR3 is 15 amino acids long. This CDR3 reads CASSNPAEGRNIQYF. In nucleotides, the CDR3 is TGTGCCAGCAGCAACCCGGCGGAGGGAAGAAACATTCAGTACTTC.

CDR3 coding DNA: TGTGCCTGGAGTGCCACCAGCGGCGTTCAGCCCCAGCATTTT. Translation gives CAWSATSGVQPQHF. J is TRBJ1-5 and V is TRBV30; no clear D. This CDR3 region has 14 residues. The germline V gene has CDR1 GTSNPN and CDR2 SVGIG (reference sequence). Trimming shortened V by 1 base and J by 6 bases, and 13 bases separated the two germline ends.

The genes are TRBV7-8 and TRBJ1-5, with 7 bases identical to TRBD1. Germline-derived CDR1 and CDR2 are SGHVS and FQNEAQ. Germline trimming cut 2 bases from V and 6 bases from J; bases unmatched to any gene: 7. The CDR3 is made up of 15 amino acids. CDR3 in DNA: TGTGCCAGCAGCTTAAGGGCAGGGGGAGGTCAGCCCCAGCATTTT. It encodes CASSLRAGGGQPQHF.

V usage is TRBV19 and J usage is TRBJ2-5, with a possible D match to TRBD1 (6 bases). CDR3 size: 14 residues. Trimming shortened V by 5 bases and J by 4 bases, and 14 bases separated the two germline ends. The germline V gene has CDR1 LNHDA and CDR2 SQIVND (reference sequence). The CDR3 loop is CASSAGGLRETQYF. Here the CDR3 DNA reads TGTGCCAGTAGTGCTGGGGGCCTAAGAGAGACCCAGTACTTC.

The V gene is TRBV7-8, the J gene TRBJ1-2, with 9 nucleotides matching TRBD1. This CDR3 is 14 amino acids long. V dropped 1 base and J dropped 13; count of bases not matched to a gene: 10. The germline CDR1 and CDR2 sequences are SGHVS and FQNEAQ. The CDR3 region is CASSLGSRDRVFTF. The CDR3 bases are TGTGCCAGCAGCTTAGGGTCCCGGGACAGGGTATTCACCTTC. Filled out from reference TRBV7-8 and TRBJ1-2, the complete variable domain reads GAGVSQSPRYKVAKRGQDVALRCDPISGHVSLFWYQQALGQGPEFLTYFQNEAQLDKSGLPSDRFFAERPEGSVSTLKIQRTQQEDSAVYLCASSLGSRDRVFTFGSGTRLTVV.

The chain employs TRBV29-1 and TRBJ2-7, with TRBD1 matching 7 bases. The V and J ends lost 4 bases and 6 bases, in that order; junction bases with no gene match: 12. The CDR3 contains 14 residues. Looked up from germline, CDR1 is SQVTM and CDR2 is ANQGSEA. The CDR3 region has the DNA TGCAGCGTTGTGGGTGGGACAGCGGCTTTCGAGCAGTACTTC. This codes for CSVVGGTAAFEQYF.

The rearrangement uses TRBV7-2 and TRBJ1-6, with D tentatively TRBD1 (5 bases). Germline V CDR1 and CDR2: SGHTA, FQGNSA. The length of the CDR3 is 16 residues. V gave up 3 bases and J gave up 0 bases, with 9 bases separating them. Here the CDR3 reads CASSLGPSSYNSPLHF. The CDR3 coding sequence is TGTGCCAGCAGCTTGGGGCCGAGCTCCTATAATTCACCCCTCCACTTT. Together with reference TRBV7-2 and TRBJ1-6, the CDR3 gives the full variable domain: GAGVSQSPSNKVTEKGKDVELRCDPISGHTALYWYRQSLGQGLEFLIYFQGNSAPDKSGLPSDRFSAERTGGSVSTLTIQRTQQEDSAVYLCASSLGPSSYNSPLHFGNGTRLTVT.

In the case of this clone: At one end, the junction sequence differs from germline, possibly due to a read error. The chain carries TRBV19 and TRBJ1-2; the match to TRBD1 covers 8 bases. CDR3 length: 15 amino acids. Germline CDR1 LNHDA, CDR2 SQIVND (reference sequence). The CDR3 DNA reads TGTGCCAGTAGTGTAGACAGGGGCACGGGATATGGCTACACCTTC. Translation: CASSVDRGTGYGYTF.

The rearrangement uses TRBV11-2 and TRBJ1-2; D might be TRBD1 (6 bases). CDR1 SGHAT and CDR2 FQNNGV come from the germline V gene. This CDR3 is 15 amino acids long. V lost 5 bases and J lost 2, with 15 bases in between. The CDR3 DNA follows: TGTGCCAGCAGCCCGGGACATCGGATGAACTATGGCTACACCTTC. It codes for CASSPGHRMNYGYTF.

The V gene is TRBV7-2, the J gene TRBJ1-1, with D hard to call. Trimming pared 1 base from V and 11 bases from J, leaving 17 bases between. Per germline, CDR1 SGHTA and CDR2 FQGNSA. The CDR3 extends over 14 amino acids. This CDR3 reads CASSLGPTAAGAFF. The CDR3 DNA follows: TGTGCCAGCAGCTTAGGCCCCACAGCGGCGGGGGCTTTCTTT. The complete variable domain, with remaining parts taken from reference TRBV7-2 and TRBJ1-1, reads GAGVSQSPSNKVTEKGKDVELRCDPISGHTALYWYRQSLGQGLEFLIYFQGNSAPDKSGLPSDRFSAERTGGSVSTLTIQRTQQEDSAVYLCASSLGPTAAGAFFGQGTRLTVV.

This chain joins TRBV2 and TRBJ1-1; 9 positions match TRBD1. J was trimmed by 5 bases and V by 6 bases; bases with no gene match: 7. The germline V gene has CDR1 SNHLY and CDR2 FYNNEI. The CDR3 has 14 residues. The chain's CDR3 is CASRLRQGVTEAFF. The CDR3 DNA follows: TGTGCCAGCAGACTTCGACAGGGGGTGACTGAAGCTTTCTTT.

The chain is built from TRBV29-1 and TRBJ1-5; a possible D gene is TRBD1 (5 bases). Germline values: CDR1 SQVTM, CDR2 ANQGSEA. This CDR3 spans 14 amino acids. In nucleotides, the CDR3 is TGCAGTCCCCCCGACAGATCCCCCAAACAGCCCCAGCATTTT. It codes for CSPPDRSPKQPQHF. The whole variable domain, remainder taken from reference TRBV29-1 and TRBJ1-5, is SAVISQKPSRDICQRGTSLTIQCQVDSQVTMMFWYRQQPGQSLTLIATANQGSEATYESGFVIDKFPISRPNLTFSTLTVSNMSPEDSSIYLCSPPDRSPKQPQHFGDGTRLSIL.

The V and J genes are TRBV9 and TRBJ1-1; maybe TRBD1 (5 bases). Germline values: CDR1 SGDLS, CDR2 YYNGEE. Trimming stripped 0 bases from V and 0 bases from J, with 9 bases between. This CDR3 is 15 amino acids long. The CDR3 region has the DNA TGTGCCAGCAGCGTAGCGGACATAATGAACACTGAAGCTTTCTTT. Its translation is CASSVADIMNTEAFF.

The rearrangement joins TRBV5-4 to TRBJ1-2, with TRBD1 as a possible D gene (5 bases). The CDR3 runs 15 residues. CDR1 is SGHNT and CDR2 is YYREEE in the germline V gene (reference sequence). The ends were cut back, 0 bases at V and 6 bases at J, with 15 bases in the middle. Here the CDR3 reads CASSLDLGLTDGYTF. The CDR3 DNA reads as TGTGCCAGCAGCTTGGATCTGGGGCTTACGGATGGCTACACCTTC.

The CDR3 is CASSLVRLAYNEQFF. CDR3 sequence (DNA): TGTGCCAGCAGCTTAGTACGACTAGCCTACAATGAGCAGTTCTTC. This sequence joins TRBV7-2 and TRBJ2-1; a weak D match, TRBD2 (6 bases). This CDR3 spans 15 amino acids. Trimming stripped 1 base from V and 2 bases from J, with 9 bases between. From germline, CDR1 is SGHTA and CDR2 FQGNSA.

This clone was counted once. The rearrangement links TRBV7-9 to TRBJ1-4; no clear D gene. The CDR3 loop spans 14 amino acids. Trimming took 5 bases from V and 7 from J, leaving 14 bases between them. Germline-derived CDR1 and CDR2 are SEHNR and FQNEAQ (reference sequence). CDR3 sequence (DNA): TGTGCCAGCAGCCTTGATACCCGGAGTGAAAAACTGTTTTTT. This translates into CASSLDTRSEKLFF.

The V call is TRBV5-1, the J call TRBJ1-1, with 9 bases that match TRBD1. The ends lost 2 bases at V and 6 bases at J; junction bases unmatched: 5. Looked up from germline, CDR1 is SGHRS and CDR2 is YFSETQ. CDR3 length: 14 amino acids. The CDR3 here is CASSLVGQGAEAFF. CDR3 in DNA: TGCGCCAGCAGCTTAGTGGGACAGGGCGCTGAAGCTTTCTTT.

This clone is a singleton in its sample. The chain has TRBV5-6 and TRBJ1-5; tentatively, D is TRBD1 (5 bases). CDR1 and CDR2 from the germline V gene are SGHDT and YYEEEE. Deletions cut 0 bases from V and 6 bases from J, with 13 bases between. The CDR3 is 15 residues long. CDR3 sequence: CASSLAEIGVQPQHF. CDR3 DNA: TGTGCCAGCAGCTTGGCCGAGATAGGGGTTCAGCCCCAGCATTTT.

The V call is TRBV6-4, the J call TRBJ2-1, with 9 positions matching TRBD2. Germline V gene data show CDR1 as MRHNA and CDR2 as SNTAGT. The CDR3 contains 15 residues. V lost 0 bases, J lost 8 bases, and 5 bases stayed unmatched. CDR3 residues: CASSDSGGGAHEQFF. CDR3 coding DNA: TGTGCCAGCAGTGACTCGGGCGGGGGGGCACATGAGCAGTTCTTC.

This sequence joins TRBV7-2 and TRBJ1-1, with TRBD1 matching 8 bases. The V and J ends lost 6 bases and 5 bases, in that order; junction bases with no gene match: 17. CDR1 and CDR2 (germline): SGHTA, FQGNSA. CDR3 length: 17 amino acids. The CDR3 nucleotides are TGTGCCAGCAGTCCCGGGACAGGAGCCGCCGGGGGAACTGAAGCTTTCTTT. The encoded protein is CASSPGTGAAGGTEAFF.

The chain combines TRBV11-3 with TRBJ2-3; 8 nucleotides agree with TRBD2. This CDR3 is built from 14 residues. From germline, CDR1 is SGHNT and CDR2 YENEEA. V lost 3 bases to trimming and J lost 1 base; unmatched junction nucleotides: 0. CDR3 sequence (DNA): TGTGCCAGCAGCTTTAGCGGGGGCACAGATACGCAGTATTTT. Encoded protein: CASSFSGGTDTQYF.

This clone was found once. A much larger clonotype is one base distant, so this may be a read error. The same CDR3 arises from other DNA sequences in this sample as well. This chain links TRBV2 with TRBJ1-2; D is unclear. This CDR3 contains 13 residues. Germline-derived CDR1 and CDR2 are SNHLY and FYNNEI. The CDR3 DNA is TGTGCCAGCAGGGAGGGCTCCGACTATGGCTACACTTTC. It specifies CASREGSDYGYTF.

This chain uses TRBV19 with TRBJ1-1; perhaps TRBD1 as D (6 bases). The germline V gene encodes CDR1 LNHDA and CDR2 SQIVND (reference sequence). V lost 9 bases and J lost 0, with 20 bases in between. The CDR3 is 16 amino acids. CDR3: CASHRQDEVMNTEAFF. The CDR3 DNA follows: TGTGCCAGCCACCGACAGGATGAGGTAATGAACACTGAAGCTTTCTTT.

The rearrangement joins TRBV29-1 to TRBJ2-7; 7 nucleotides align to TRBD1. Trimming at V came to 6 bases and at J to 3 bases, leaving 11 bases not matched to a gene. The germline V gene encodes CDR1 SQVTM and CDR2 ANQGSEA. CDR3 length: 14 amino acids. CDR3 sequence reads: CSVTGYRGHYEQYF. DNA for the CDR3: TGCAGCGTGACGGGGTACAGGGGCCACTACGAGCAGTACTTC.

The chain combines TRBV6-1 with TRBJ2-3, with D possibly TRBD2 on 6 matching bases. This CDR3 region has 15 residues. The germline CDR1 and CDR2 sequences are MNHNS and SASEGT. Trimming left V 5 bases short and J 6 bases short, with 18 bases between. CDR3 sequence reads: CASSSRDSRVDTQYF. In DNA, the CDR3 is TGTGCCAGCAGTAGCCGGGACTCAAGGGTCGATACGCAGTATTTT.

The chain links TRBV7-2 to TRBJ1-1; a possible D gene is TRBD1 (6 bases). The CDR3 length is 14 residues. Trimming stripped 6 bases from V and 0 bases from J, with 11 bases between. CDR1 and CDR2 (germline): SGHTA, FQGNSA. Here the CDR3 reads CASRRGTLNTEAFF. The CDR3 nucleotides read TGTGCCAGCAGACGTGGGACACTGAACACTGAAGCTTTCTTT.

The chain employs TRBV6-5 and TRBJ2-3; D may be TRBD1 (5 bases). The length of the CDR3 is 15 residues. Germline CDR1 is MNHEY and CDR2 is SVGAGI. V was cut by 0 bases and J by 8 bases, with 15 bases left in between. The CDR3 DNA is TGTGCCAGCAGTTACTCCAGCACCCAGGGTGCTACGCAGTATTTT. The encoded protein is CASSYSSTQGATQYF.

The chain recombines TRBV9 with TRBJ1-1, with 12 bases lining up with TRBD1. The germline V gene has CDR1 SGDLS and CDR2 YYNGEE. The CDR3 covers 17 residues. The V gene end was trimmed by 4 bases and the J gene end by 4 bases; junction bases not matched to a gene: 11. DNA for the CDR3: TGTGCCAGCAGCCCTTTCCCCGGGACAGGGGGCTTCACTGAAGCTTTCTTT. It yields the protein CASSPFPGTGGFTEAFF.